A single sample is the source of the 31 T cell receptor beta chains below, sequenced in a study of T cell repertoires in cytomegalovirus infection. MiXCR was run by TCRdb on the reads, yielding one entry per CDR3 protein. The data show 480,000 or so distinct CDR3 sequences, approximately 10% seen once. The sequencing input was PBMCs. The receptors come from a human donor in good health (CMV status not recorded). Some clones in this sample may be carry-over from other donors' samples.

This rearrangement joins TRBV7-9 to TRBJ1-4, with TRBD1 matching 7 bases. The CDR3 contains 14 residues. V lost 7 bases, J lost 5 bases, and 7 bases stayed unmatched. In germline, CDR1 is SEHNR, CDR2 FQNEAQ (reference sequence). As DNA, the CDR3 is TGTGCCAGCACCCGACAGGGAGGCAATGAAAAACTGTTTTTT. As protein: CASTRQGGNEKLFF.

There are a few counts of this clonotype. The genes are TRBV15 and TRBJ1-3; D uncertain. The V gene's germline CDR1 is LNHNV and CDR2 YYDKDF (reference sequence). Trimming took 1 base from V and 3 from J, leaving 7 bases between them. This CDR3 region has 14 residues. CDR3 sequence (DNA): TGTGCCACCAGCAGAGGGAAGGATGGAAACACCATATATTTT. Translation gives CATSRGKDGNTIYF.

This clonotype was observed at least ten times. This chain joins TRBV5-1 and TRBJ2-3; D may be TRBD1 or TRBD2 (7 bases each). Trimming left V 4 bases short and J 3 bases short, with 18 bases between. This CDR3 is built from 16 residues. Germline V lookup: CDR1 SGHRS, CDR2 YFSETQ. The CDR3 nucleotides read TGCGCCAGCAGCCCGCGACCAGCGGGACAGACAGATACGCAGTATTTT. It specifies CASSPRPAGQTDTQYF.

The chain combines TRBV19 with TRBJ2-1; D is unresolved. Trimming shortened V by 0 bases and J by 10 bases, and 10 bases separated the two germline ends. Germline CDR1 LNHDA, CDR2 SQIVND (reference sequence). This CDR3 is built from 13 residues. This CDR3 reads CASSIDGSSEQFF. DNA for the CDR3: TGTGCCAGTAGTATAGATGGGTCAAGCGAGCAGTTCTTC.

This clonotype appeared many times. V and J are TRBV10-3 and TRBJ2-1; D is undetermined. Germline-derived CDR1 and CDR2 are ENHRY and SYGVKD. The CDR3 spans 13 residues. Trimming shortened V by 9 bases and J by 6 bases, and 15 bases separated the two germline ends. CDR3 sequence (DNA): TGTGCCATTTCCTCCTCTTCGGCCAATGAGCAGTTCTTC. Its translation is CAISSSSANEQFF.

A word on this clonotype: Just one base apart from a much larger clone, this may be a read error. The chain recombines TRBV20-1 with TRBJ2-4; tentative D call: TRBD1 (6 bases). The CDR3 has 18 residues. Trimming pared 3 bases from V and 0 bases from J, leaving 21 bases between. Germline assignment: CDR1 DFQATT and CDR2 SNEGSKA (reference sequence). The CDR3: CSARISARGFLAKNIQYF. The CDR3 coding sequence is TGCAGTGCTAGGATTTCAGCGAGGGGGTTCTTAGCCAAAAACATTCAGTACTTC.

This clonotype was counted at least ten times. The chain couples TRBV7-2 to TRBJ2-7; D is unclear. The CDR3 consists of 15 residues. Between the trimmed V and J ends, which lost 1 base and 0 bases, there was a span of 10 bases. Germline V gene lookup returns CDR1 SGHTA and CDR2 FQGNSA. CDR3 nucleotide sequence: TGTGCCAGCAGCTTAGGGCAGTACCTCTCCTACGAGCAGTACTTC. It encodes CASSLGQYLSYEQYF. Variable domain in full (rest from reference TRBV7-2 and TRBJ2-7): GAGVSQSPSNKVTEKGKDVELRCDPISGHTALYWYRQSLGQGLEFLIYFQGNSAPDKSGLPSDRFSAERTGGSVSTLTIQRTQQEDSAVYLCASSLGQYLSYEQYFGPGTRLTVT.

This clonotype was seen ten or more times. The gene calls are TRBV6-1 and TRBJ1-5; D gene uncertain. This CDR3 has 15 amino acids. Trimming removed 5 bases at V and 3 bases at J, with 14 bases between. The germline CDR1 and CDR2 sequences are MNHNS and SASEGT. The CDR3 loop is CASSLITLDNQPQHF. Written as DNA, the CDR3 is TGTGCCAGCAGTCTTATAACATTGGACAATCAGCCCCAGCATTTT.

This clonotype has at least ten counts. This chain uses TRBV6-1 with TRBJ1-2; D is ambiguous. The CDR3 has 13 residues. The germline V gene encodes CDR1 MNHNS and CDR2 SASEGT. V lost 2 bases to trimming and J lost 0 bases, with 4 bases between them. CDR3 sequence reads: CASSETSNYGYTF. The CDR3 DNA reads TGTGCCAGCAGTGAAACCTCTAACTATGGCTACACCTTC.

V gene TRBV25-1 combines with J gene TRBJ2-1; no reliable D call. Trimming left V 6 bases short and J 15 bases short, with 9 bases between. The length of the CDR3 is 9 residues. Germline loops: CDR1 MGHDK, CDR2 SYGVNS. This chain's CDR3 is CASSPPWFF. DNA for the CDR3: TGTGCCAGCAGCCCTCCCTGGTTCTTC.

This clonotype occurred a few times. The chain recombines TRBV7-9 with TRBJ2-5, with a tentative D call TRBD1 (5 bases). Trimming shortened V by 1 base and J by 4 bases, and 13 bases separated the two germline ends. The CDR3 is made up of 15 amino acids. The germline CDR1 and CDR2 sequences are SEHNR and FQNEAQ (reference sequence). CDR3 residues: CASSLDRLVGETQYF. In DNA form, the CDR3 reads TGTGCCAGCAGCTTAGACAGGCTGGTAGGAGAGACCCAGTACTTC.

This clonotype was detected ten times or more. The chain joins TRBV7-9 to TRBJ2-5; 7 nucleotides agree with TRBD1. In germline, CDR1 is SEHNR, CDR2 FQNEAQ (reference sequence). The length of the CDR3 is 16 residues. The trim removed 4 bases at V and 1 base at J, leaving 9 bases unmatched. CDR3: CASSSSGQAFQETQYF. CDR3 DNA: TGTGCCAGCAGCTCGTCCGGACAGGCGTTCCAAGAGACCCAGTACTTC.

The table lists this clonotype with many counts. J is TRBJ2-1 and V is TRBV19; D could derive from TRBD1 or TRBD2 (5 bases each). Germline assignment: CDR1 LNHDA and CDR2 SQIVND (reference sequence). Trimming cost V 3 bases and J 0 bases, with 9 bases left between them. CDR3 length: 15 amino acids. The CDR3, as DNA: TGTGCCAGTAGTATCGAGGGGAGCTCCTACAATGAGCAGTTCTTC. Translating gives CASSIEGSSYNEQFF.

The chain couples TRBV20-1 to TRBJ2-5, with TRBD2 matching over 8 bases. The CDR3 is made up of 14 amino acids. The junction had 7 bases not matched to a gene; V was cut back by 5 bases and J by 2 bases. The germline gives CDR1 DFQATT, CDR2 SNEGSKA (reference sequence). For the CDR3, the DNA is TGCAGTGCTGACGGGAGGGTCCCTCAAGAGACCCAGTACTTC. The encoded protein is CSADGRVPQETQYF.

This clonotype came up many times. J is TRBJ1-4 and V is TRBV7-8, with D tentatively TRBD1 (5 bases). The ends were cut back, 5 bases at V and 0 bases at J, with 19 bases in the middle. Looked up from germline, CDR1 is SGHVS and CDR2 is FQNEAQ. The CDR3 is 18 residues long. CDR3 in DNA: TGTGCCAGCAGCCCAGAAGGGGCGAGGGCAGCAACTAATGAAAAACTGTTTTTT. Translation: CASSPEGARAATNEKLFF.

This clonotype turned up a few times. This chain connects TRBV27 to TRBJ2-7; D remains ambiguous. This CDR3 is 14 amino acids long. Trimming took off 6 bases at V and 0 bases at J, with 12 bases between the two ends. Germline values: CDR1 MNHEY, CDR2 SMNVEV (reference sequence). CDR3 region: CASRLTGVSYEQYF. In DNA form, the CDR3 reads TGTGCCAGCAGACTGACTGGAGTCTCCTACGAGCAGTACTTC.

This clonotype was seen many times. This chain joins TRBV19 and TRBJ2-5; the match to TRBD2 covers 8 bases. The trim removed 4 bases at V and 1 base at J, leaving 5 bases unmatched. The CDR3 has 15 residues. Germline CDR1 is LNHDA and CDR2 is SQIVND (reference sequence). The CDR3 protein is CASSNIAGFQETQYF. DNA for the CDR3: TGTGCCAGTAGTAACATAGCGGGGTTCCAAGAGACCCAGTACTTC.

This clonotype was found many times. This chain links TRBV20-1 with TRBJ1-1; tentatively, D is TRBD1 (5 bases). Per germline, CDR1 DFQATT and CDR2 SNEGSKA (reference sequence). The CDR3 is 11 amino acids. Trimming stripped 5 bases from V and 8 bases from J, with 12 bases between. The CDR3 DNA follows: TGCAGTGCTGTACTCAGGGAGGAAGCTTTCTTT. Translation gives CSAVLREEAFF.

This clonotype has at least ten counts. The rearrangement joins TRBV12-3 or TRBV12-4 to TRBJ1-6; TRBD1 matches 7 bases. The length of the CDR3 is 12 residues. Trimming at V came to 6 bases and at J to 8 bases, leaving 1 base not matched to a gene. CDR3 in DNA: TGTGCCAGCAGCCAGGGGGATTCACCCCTCCACTTT. The encoded protein is CASSQGDSPLHF.

This clonotype was seen many times. The rearrangement joins TRBV9 to TRBJ1-5; D uncertain. V was shortened by 0 bases and J by 2 bases, with 6 bases between the two germline ends. Germline V gives CDR1 SGDLS, CDR2 YYNGEE. The CDR3 runs to 14 residues. CDR3 coding DNA: TGTGCCAGCAGCGTAGGACCGGGCAATCAGCCCCAGCATTTT. Translated: CASSVGPGNQPQHF.

The chain recombines TRBV30 with TRBJ1-1; D remains unclear. The CDR3 is made up of 11 amino acids. Looked up from germline, CDR1 is GTSNPN and CDR2 is SVGIG (reference sequence). V was shortened by 7 bases and J by 0 bases, with 6 bases between the two germline ends. The CDR3 spells CAFGVNTEAFF. CDR3 coding DNA: TGTGCCTTTGGAGTGAACACTGAAGCTTTCTTT.

The chain is built from TRBV20-1 and TRBJ1-2, with D unresolved. V was clipped by 1 base and J by 2 bases, with 8 bases between them. The germline CDR1 and CDR2 sequences are DFQATT and SNEGSKA (reference sequence). There are 13 residues in the CDR3. In DNA, the CDR3 is TGCAGTGCTAGAGGTGGCCAGAACTATGGCTACACCTTC. It is translated as CSARGGQNYGYTF.

The gene calls are TRBV3-1 and TRBJ1-2, with a tentative D call TRBD1 (6 bases). V was clipped by 0 bases and J by 4 bases, with 12 bases between them. The CDR3 totals 15 residues. Germline loops: CDR1 LGHDT, CDR2 YNNKEL (reference sequence). CDR3 nucleotides: TGTGCCAGCAGCCAAGATCAACAGGGTAGCTATGGCTACACCTTC. Translation: CASSQDQQGSYGYTF.

This clonotype showed up many times. The CDR3 nucleotides read TGTGCCAGCAGTCCCGCGGGACAGGGGCTGGGGGACGAGCAGTACTTC. Translated, it gives CASSPAGQGLGDEQYF. The gene calls are TRBV12-3 or TRBV12-4 and TRBJ2-7; TRBD1 matches at 10 bases. The CDR3 spans 16 residues. The trim removed 5 bases at V and 5 bases at J, leaving 12 bases unmatched.

This chain joins TRBV29-1 and TRBJ2-7; D is undetermined. The CDR3 runs to 11 residues. Trimming removed 5 bases at V and 4 bases at J, with 9 bases between. Germline lookup yields CDR1 SQVTM and CDR2 ANQGSEA. CDR3: CSVLVPYEQYF. The CDR3 coding sequence is TGCAGCGTTCTGGTCCCTTACGAGCAGTACTTC.

Many counts were recorded for this clonotype. The chain couples TRBV7-2 to TRBJ2-5, with 10 nucleotides matching TRBD2. The CDR3 loop spans 15 amino acids. Trimming at V came to 5 bases and at J to 2 bases, leaving 5 bases not matched to a gene. The germline gives CDR1 SGHTA, CDR2 FQGNSA. In DNA form, the CDR3 reads TGTGCCAGCAGCCTCACTAGCGGGGCGCAAGAGACCCAGTACTTC. Translation gives CASSLTSGAQETQYF. The full variable domain, completed using reference TRBV7-2 and TRBJ2-5, is GAGVSQSPSNKVTEKGKDVELRCDPISGHTALYWYRQSLGQGLEFLIYFQGNSAPDKSGLPSDRFSAERTGGSVSTLTIQRTQQEDSAVYLCASSLTSGAQETQYFGPGTRLLVL.

This clonotype was seen many times. The chain links TRBV18 to TRBJ2-7, with 13 positions matching TRBD2. CDR1 KGHSH and CDR2 LQKENI come from the germline V gene. The ends lost 0 bases at V and 3 bases at J; junction bases unmatched: 5. This CDR3 comprises 17 residues. The CDR3 is CASSPPGLAGPNYEQYF. CDR3 DNA: TGTGCCAGCTCACCACCGGGACTAGCGGGACCGAACTACGAGCAGTACTTC.

The table lists this clonotype with many counts. As DNA, the CDR3 is TGTGCCAGCAGTTATGCGGTAACTGGGGCCAACGTCCTGACTTTC. Its translation is CASSYAVTGANVLTF. The rearrangement uses TRBV6-6 and TRBJ2-6; D is undetermined. The CDR3 contains 15 residues. Germline V lookup: CDR1 MNHNY, CDR2 SVGAGI (reference sequence). V was clipped by 3 bases and J by 2 bases, with 8 bases between them.

The chain links TRBV3-1 to TRBJ1-4; unclear D gene. CDR3 length equals 13 residues. Germline V gene lookup returns CDR1 LGHDT and CDR2 YNNKEL (reference sequence). Trimming removed 4 bases at V and 8 bases at J, with 11 bases between. DNA for the CDR3: TGTGCCAGCAGCCTCGGCGTACTAGAAAAACTGTTTTTT. Translation gives CASSLGVLEKLFF.

This clonotype was observed at least ten times. The chain uses TRBV12-3 or TRBV12-4 and TRBJ1-2, with D possibly matching TRBD1 (5 bases). Between the trimmed V and J ends, which lost 8 bases and 7 bases, there was a span of 8 bases. This CDR3 region has 10 residues. The CDR3 nucleotides are TGTGCCAGCGGGGGGGTTGGCTACACCTTC. It encodes CASGGVGYTF.

This chain joins TRBV30 and TRBJ2-7; D is tentatively TRBD1 or TRBD2 (5 bases each). CDR3 length: 14 residues. The germline V gene has CDR1 GTSNPN and CDR2 SVGIG (reference sequence). Trimming took off 3 bases at V and 3 bases at J, with 15 bases between the two ends. The CDR3 DNA reads TGTGCCTGGAGACGGGGCAGGTCCTTCTACGAGCAGTACTTC. It is translated as CAWRRGRSFYEQYF.